These 6 T cell receptor beta chains were sequenced from one sample in a study of cytomegalovirus exposure and HLA in healthy donors. Vbeta (60) and Jbeta (13) primers were used in the PCR. Profiling relied on immunoSEQ multiplex PCR, and the TCRdb table lists in-frame clones only, not all of them. The profile shows about 140,000 clones, more than 75% of them singletons. Sample: PBMCs. All receptors derive from a female donor in good health and CMV-seronegative.

The rearrangement joins TRBV5-1 to TRBJ1-3; 8 positions agree with TRBD1. The germline gives CDR1 SGHRS, CDR2 YFSETQ. This CDR3 has 16 amino acids. Losses at the gene ends were 4 bases for V and 7 bases for J; bases not matched to a gene: 13. Here the CDR3 reads CASSISGTGFTNTIYF. DNA of the CDR3: TGCGCCAGCAGCATCTCCGGGACAGGTTTTACTAACACCATATATTTT. The full variable domain, completed using reference TRBV5-1 and TRBJ1-3, is KAGVTQTPRYLIKTRGQQVTLSCSPISGHRSVSWYQQTPGQGLQFLFEYFSETQRNKGNFPGRFSGRQFSNSRSEMNVSTLELGDSALYLCASSISGTGFTNTIYFGEGSWLTVV.

The chain combines TRBV7-2 with TRBJ2-7; TRBD1 matches 7 bases. The ends lost 1 base at V and 1 base at J; junction bases unmatched: 4. CDR3 size: 15 residues. Germline V gene lookup returns CDR1 SGHTA and CDR2 FQGNSA. In nucleotides, the CDR3 is TGTGCCAGCAGCTTAGAAGGGGACAGTTCCTACGAGCAGTACTTC. Translation: CASSLEGDSSYEQYF.

The chain has TRBV11-2 and TRBJ2-5; 8 bases agree with TRBD1. The CDR3 runs to 14 residues. The ends lost 1 base at V and 4 bases at J; junction bases unmatched: 2. Germline V gene data show CDR1 as SGHAT and CDR2 as FQNNGV. The CDR3 bases are TGTGCCAGCAGCTTAGGCAGGGGGCCAGAGACCCAGTACTTC. Its protein is CASSLGRGPETQYF.

The sample holds one count of this clone. The chain is built from TRBV9 and TRBJ2-2; D may be TRBD1 (6 bases). The CDR3 consists of 15 residues. V was trimmed by 0 bases and J by 3 bases, leaving 9 bases between them. From germline, CDR1 is SGDLS and CDR2 YYNGEE. The CDR3 region has the DNA TGTGCCAGCAGCGTAGTGGGACAATACACCGGGGAGCTGTTTTTT. Its protein product is CASSVVGQYTGELFF.

The chain has TRBV5-1 and TRBJ1-6, with TRBD1 identical over 9 bases. Germline V gene data show CDR1 as SGHRS and CDR2 as YFSETQ. Trimming removed 0 bases from V and 10 bases from J; junction bases left unmatched: 2. The CDR3 covers 14 residues. The CDR3 coding sequence is TGCGCCAGCAGCTTGGGGACAGGGGACTCACCCCTCCACTTT. Its protein is CASSLGTGDSPLHF.

With regard to this clone: At one end, the junction sequence differs from germline, possibly due to a read error. This chain links TRBV6-6 with TRBJ1-2; 10 bases map to TRBD1. CDR1 is MNHNY, CDR2 SVGAGI, per germline (reference sequence). The CDR3 totals 14 residues. The DNA of the CDR3 is TGTGCCAGCATCCCCGGGGACAGGGGCTATGGCTACCCCTTC. Translating gives CASIPGDRGYGYPF.